This is a list of T cell receptor beta chains from one sample in a study of cytomegalovirus exposure and HLA in healthy donors. The method was immunoSEQ multiplex PCR; TCRdb's version includes in-frame clones alone and lacks a portion of them. The sample yields more than 65,000 clones, around three quarters seen once. The sequenced sample was PBMCs. These TCRs come from a man aged 40-55 years in good health and CMV-seronegative. Both conserved end residues are trimmed from each CDR3. The order of the fields is V gene, J gene, D gene, CDR3 protein. The D gene is left open where the match is weak.

V gene: TRBV4-1; J gene: TRBJ1-5; D gene: .; CDR3 protein: ASSQELDSERVSNQPQH
V gene: TRBV29-1; J gene: TRBJ2-5; D gene: .; CDR3 protein: SVGVTQAQY
V gene: TRBV7-2; J gene: TRBJ1-2; D gene: .; CDR3 protein: ASRVGGRYGYT
V gene: TRBV6-6; J gene: TRBJ1-1; D gene: TRBD1; CDR3 protein: ASSPIGTGGTEAF
V gene: TRBV5-1; J gene: TRBJ2-7; D gene: .; CDR3 protein: ASSLSGALTYEQY
V gene: TRBV18; J gene: TRBJ1-2; D gene: .; CDR3 protein: ASSRGQTNYGYT
V gene: TRBV6-5; J gene: TRBJ1-1; D gene: .; CDR3 protein: ASSYGETANTEAF
V gene: TRBV5-4; J gene: TRBJ2-1; D gene: .; CDR3 protein: ASSLQQFNEQF
V gene: TRBV30; J gene: TRBJ1-4; D gene: TRBD1; CDR3 protein: AWGRDRGTNEKLF
V gene: TRBV6-6; J gene: TRBJ1-2; D gene: TRBD1; CDR3 protein: ASSSPDRSYYGYT
V gene: TRBV5-6; J gene: TRBJ1-2; D gene: TRBD1; CDR3 protein: ASSSGQGRGNYGYT
V gene: TRBV27; J gene: TRBJ2-1; D gene: TRBD2; CDR3 protein: ASSLMWRGGYNEQF
V gene: TRBV27; J gene: TRBJ1-1; D gene: .; CDR3 protein: ASTLTKTASTEAF
V gene: TRBV28; J gene: TRBJ1-5; D gene: .; CDR3 protein: ASSQTGGNQPQH
V gene: TRBV5-8; J gene: TRBJ1-1; D gene: .; CDR3 protein: ASSWGQNTEAF
V gene: TRBV19; J gene: TRBJ1-6; D gene: TRBD1; CDR3 protein: ASSPGATGGGLNSPLH
V gene: TRBV9; J gene: TRBJ1-2; D gene: .; CDR3 protein: ASSVARESPNYGYT